The sequence of this T cell receptor beta chain was determined in a study of beta chain features in type 1 diabetes. Findings and limits, study-wide: Among type 1 diabetes patients, VDJ junctions had fewer insertions and more deletions.

This clone appeared many times. The antigen remains unidentified. Sequenced material consisted of expressed TCRB transcripts (all of the isolated RNA was reverse transcribed). Repertoires were generated with immunoSEQ multiplex PCR, while TCRdb's copy carries only in-frame clones and drops some. The sample consists of over 700,000 clones, around a sixth of them appearing once. Germline lookup yields CDR1 ENHRY and CDR2 SYGVKD. V was clipped by 6 bases and J by 6 bases; unmatched bases: 7. The length of the CDR3 is 14 residues. The origin of this receptor is a woman in her late teens or twenties in good health. The chain employs TRBV10-3 and TRBJ2-3; 9 bases agree with TRBD2. Sample: naive CD4+ T cells from blood. The CDR3 spells CAISLAGSGDTQYF. The CDR3 DNA reads TGTGCCATCAGCCTAGCGGGGTCCGGCGATACGCAGTATTTT.